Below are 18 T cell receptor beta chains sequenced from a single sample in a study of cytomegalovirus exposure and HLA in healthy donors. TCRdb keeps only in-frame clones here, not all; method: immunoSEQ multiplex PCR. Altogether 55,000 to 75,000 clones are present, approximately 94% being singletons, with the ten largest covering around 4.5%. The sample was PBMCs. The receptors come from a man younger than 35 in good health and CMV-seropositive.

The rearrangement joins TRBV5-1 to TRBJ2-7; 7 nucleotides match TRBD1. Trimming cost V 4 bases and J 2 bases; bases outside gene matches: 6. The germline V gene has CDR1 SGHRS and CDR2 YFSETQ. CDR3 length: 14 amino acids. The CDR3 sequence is CASSQSDRAYEQYF. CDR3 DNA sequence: TGCGCCAGCAGCCAATCCGACAGGGCCTACGAGCAGTACTTC.

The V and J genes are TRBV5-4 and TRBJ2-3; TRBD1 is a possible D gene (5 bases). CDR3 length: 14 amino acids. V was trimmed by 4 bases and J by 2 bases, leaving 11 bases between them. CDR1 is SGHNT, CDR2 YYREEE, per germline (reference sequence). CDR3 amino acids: CASSRQGPTDTQYF. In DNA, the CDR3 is TGTGCCAGCAGCCGTCAGGGTCCCACAGATACGCAGTATTTT.

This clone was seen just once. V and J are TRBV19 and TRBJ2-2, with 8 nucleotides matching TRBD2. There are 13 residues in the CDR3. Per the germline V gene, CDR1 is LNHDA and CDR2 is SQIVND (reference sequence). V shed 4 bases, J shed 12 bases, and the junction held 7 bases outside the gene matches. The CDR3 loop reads CASSNVAGRQLFF. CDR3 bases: TGTGCCAGTAGTAATGTAGCGGGACGGCAGCTGTTTTTT. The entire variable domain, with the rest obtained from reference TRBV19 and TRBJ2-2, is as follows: DGGITQSPKYLFRKEGQNVTLSCEQNLNHDAMYWYRQDPGQGLRLIYYSQIVNDFQKGDIAEGYSVSREKKESFPLTVTSAQKNPTAFYLCASSNVAGRQLFFGEGSRLTVL.

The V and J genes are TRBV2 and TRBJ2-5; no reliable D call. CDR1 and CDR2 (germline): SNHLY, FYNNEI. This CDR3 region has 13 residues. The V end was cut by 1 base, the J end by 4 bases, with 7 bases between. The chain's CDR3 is CASSEGVGETQYF. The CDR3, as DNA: TGTGCCAGCAGTGAAGGAGTCGGAGAGACCCAGTACTTC.

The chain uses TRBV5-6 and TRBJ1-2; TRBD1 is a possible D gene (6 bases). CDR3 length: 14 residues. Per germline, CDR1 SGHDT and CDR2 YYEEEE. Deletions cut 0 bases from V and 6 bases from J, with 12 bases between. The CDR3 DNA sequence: TGTGCCAGCAGCTTGGAGGGGCAGGGGAATGGCTACACCTTC. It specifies CASSLEGQGNGYTF.

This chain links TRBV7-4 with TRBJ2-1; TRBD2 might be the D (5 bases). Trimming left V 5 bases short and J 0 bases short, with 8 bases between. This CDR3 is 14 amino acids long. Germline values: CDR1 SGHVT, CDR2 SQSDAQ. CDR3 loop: CASSSRDSYNEQFF. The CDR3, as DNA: TGTGCCAGCAGCAGTCGGGACTCCTACAATGAGCAGTTCTTC.

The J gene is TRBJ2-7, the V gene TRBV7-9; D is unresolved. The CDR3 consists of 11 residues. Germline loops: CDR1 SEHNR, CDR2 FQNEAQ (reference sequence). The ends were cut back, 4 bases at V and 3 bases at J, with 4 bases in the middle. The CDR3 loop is CASSSFYEQYF. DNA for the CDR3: TGTGCCAGCAGCTCTTTCTACGAGCAGTACTTC.

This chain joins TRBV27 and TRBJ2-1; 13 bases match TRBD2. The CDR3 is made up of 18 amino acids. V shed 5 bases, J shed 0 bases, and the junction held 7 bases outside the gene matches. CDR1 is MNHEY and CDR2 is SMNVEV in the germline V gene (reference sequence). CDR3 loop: CASSIGTSGVRSYNEQFF. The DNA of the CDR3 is TGTGCCAGCAGTATAGGGACTAGCGGGGTCCGCTCCTACAATGAGCAGTTCTTC.

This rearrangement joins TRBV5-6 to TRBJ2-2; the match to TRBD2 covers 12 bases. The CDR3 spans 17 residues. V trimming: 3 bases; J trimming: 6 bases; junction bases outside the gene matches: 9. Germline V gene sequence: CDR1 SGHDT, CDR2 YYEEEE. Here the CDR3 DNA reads TGTGCCAGCAGCTCAAAAACTAGCGGGGGGCCTGCCGGGGAGCTGTTTTTT. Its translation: CASSSKTSGGPAGELFF. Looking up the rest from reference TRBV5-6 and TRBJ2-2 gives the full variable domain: DAGVTQSPTHLIKTRGQQVTLRCSPKSGHDTVSWYQQALGQGPQFIFQYYEEEERQRGNFPDRFSGHQFPNYSSELNVNALLLGDSALYLCASSSKTSGGPAGELFFGEGSRLTVL.

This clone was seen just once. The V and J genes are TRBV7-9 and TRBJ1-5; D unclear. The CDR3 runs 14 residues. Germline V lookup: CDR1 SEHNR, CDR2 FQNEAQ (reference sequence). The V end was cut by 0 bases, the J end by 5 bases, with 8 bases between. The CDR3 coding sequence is TGTGCCAGCAGCTTAGCAAGCTCGGATCAGCCCCAGCATTTT. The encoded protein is CASSLASSDQPQHF. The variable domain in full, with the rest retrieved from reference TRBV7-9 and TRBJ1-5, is DTGVSQNPRHKITKRGQNVTFRCDPISEHNRLYWYRQTLGQGPEFLTYFQNEAQLEKSRLLSDRFSAERPKGSFSTLEIQRTEQGDSAMYLCASSLASSDQPQHFGDGTRLSIL.

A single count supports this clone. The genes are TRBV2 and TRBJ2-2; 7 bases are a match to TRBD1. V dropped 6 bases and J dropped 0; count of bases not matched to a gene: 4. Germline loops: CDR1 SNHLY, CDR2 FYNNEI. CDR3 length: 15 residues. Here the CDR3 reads CASSRDRANTGELFF. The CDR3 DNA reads TGTGCCAGCAGCCGGGACAGAGCGAACACCGGGGAGCTGTTTTTT.

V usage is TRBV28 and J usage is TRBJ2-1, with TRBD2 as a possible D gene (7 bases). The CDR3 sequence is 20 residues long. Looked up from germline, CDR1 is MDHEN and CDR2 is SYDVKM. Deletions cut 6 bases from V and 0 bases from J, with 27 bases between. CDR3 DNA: TGTGCCAGCAGCTCCGCGGGGGCGGGCAAAGAGACCAGCTCCTACAATGAGCAGTTCTTC. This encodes CASSSAGAGKETSSYNEQFF.

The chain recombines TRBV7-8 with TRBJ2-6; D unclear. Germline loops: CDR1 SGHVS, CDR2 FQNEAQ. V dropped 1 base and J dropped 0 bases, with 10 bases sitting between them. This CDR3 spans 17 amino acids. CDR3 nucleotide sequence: TGTGCCAGCAGCTTAGAACCAGTTTACTCTGGGGCCAACGTCCTGACTTTC. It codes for CASSLEPVYSGANVLTF. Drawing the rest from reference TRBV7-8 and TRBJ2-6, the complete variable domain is GAGVSQSPRYKVAKRGQDVALRCDPISGHVSLFWYQQALGQGPEFLTYFQNEAQLDKSGLPSDRFFAERPEGSVSTLKIQRTQQEDSAVYLCASSLEPVYSGANVLTFGAGSRLTVL.

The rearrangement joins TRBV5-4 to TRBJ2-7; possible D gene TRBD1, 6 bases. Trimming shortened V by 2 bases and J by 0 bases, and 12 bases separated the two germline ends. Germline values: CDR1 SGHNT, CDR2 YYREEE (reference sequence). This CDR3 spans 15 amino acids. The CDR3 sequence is CASSFIGRGSYEQYF. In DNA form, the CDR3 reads TGTGCCAGCAGCTTTATTGGCAGGGGCTCCTACGAGCAGTACTTC.

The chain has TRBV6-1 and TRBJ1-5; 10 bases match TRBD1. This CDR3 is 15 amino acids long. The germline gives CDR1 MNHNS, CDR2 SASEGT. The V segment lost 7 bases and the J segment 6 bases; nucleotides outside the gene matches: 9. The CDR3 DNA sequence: TGTGCCAGCAAGATGGGGACAGGGGATTCTCAGCCCCAGCATTTT. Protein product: CASKMGTGDSQPQHF.

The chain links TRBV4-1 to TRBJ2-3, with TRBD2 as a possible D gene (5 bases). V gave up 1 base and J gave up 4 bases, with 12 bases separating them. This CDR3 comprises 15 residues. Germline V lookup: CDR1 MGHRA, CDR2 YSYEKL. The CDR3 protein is CASSQVGYSADTQYF. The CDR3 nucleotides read TGCGCCAGCAGCCAAGTGGGGTATAGCGCAGATACGCAGTATTTT.

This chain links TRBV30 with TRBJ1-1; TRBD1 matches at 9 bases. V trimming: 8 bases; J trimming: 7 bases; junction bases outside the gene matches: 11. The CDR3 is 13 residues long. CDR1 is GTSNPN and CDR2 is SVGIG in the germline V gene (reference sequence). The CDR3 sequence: CAHTRDRAFEAFF. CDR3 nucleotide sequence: TGTGCCCATACCCGGGACAGGGCGTTTGAAGCTTTCTTT.

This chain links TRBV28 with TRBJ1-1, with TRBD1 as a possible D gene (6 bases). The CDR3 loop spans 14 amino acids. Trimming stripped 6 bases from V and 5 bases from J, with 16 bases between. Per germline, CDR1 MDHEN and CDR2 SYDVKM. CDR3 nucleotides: TGTGCCAGCAGCCGATGGTACAGGGAGACTGAAGCTTTCTTT. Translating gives CASSRWYRETEAFF.